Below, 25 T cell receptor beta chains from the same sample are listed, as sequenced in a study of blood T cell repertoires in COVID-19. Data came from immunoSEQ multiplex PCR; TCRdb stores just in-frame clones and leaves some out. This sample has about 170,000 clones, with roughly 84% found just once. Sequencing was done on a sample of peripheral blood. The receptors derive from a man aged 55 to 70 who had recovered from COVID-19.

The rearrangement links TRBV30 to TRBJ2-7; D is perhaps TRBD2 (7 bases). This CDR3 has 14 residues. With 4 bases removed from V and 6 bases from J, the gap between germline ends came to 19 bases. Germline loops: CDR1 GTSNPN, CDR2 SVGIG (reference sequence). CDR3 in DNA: TGTGCCTGGACCTCTGGTGGGGGGGCAGGCGAGCAGTACTTC. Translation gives CAWTSGGGAGEQYF.

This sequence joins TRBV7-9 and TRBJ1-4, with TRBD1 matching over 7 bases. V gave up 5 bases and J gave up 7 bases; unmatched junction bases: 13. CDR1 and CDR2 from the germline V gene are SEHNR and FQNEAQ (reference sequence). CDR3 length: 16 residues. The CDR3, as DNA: TGTGCCAGCAGCCTCTCCACAGGGGCCGGGAGTGAAAAACTGTTTTTT. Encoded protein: CASSLSTGAGSEKLFF.

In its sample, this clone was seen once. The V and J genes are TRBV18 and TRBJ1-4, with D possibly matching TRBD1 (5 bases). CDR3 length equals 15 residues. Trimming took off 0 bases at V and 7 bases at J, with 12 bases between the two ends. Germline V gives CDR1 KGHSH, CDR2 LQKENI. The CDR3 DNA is TGTGCCAGCTCACCACCCCAGGGCGGGGGTGAAAAACTGTTTTTT. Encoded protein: CASSPPQGGGEKLFF.

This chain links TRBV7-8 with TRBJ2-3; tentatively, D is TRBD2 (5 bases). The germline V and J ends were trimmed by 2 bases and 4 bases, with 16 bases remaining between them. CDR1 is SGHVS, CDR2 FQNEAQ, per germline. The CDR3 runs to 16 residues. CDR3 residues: CASSLLAEGGADTQYF. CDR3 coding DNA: TGTGCCAGCAGCTTACTAGCTGAGGGTGGCGCAGATACGCAGTATTTT.

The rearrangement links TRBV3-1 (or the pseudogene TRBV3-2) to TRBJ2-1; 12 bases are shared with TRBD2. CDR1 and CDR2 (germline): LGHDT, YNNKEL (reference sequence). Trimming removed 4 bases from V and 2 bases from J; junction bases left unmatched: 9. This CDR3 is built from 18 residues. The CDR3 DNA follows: TGTGCCAGCAGCCGGGCTGGACTAGCGGGGTCGGCCTACAATGAGCAGTTCTTC. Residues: CASSRAGLAGSAYNEQFF.

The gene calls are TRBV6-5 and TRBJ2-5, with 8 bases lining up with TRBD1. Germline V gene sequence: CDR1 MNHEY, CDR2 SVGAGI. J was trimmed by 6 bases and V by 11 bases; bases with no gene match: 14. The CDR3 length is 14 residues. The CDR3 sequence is CALQTGRQGKTQYF. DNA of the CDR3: TGTGCCCTTCAAACGGGGAGACAGGGGAAGACCCAGTACTTC.

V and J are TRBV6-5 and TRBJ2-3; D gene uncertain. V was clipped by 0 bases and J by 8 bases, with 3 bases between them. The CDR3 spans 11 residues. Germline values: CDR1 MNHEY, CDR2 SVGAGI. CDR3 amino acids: CASSYSGTQYF. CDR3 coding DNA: TGTGCCAGCAGTTACTCCGGTACGCAGTATTTT.

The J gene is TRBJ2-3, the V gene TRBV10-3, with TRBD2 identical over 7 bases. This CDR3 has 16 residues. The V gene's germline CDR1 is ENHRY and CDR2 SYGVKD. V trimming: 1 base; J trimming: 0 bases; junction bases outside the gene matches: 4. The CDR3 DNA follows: TGTGCCATCAGTGAGTTGGGGGGGGGAAGCACAGATACGCAGTATTTT. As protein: CAISELGGGSTDTQYF.

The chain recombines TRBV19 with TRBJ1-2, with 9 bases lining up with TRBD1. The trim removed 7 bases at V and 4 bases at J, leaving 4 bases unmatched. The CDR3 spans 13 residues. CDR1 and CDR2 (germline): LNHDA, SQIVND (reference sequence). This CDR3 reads CASMEDRGYGYTF. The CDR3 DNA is TGTGCCAGTATGGAGGACAGGGGCTATGGCTACACCTTC.

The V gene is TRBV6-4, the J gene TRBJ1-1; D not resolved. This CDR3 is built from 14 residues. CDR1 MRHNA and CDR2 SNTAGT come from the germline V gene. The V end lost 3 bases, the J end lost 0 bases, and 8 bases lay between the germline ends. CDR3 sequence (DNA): TGTGCCAGCAGTGATGGAGGAGTGAACACTGAAGCTTTCTTT. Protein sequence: CASSDGGVNTEAFF.

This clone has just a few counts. CDR3 in DNA: TGTGCCAGCAGCTTTATATCGGGGGCCTATAATTCACCCCTCCACTTT. It yields the protein CASSFISGAYNSPLHF. The V and J genes are TRBV7-9 and TRBJ1-6, with TRBD1 as a possible D gene (5 bases). This CDR3 has 16 amino acids. Germline V gene data show CDR1 as SEHNR and CDR2 as FQNEAQ (reference sequence). Deletions cut 3 bases from V and 2 bases from J, with 11 bases between.

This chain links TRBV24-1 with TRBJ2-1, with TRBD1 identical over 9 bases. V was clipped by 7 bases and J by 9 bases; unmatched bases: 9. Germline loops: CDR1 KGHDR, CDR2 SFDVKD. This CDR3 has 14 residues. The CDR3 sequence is CATSTGQGRIEQFF. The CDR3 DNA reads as TGTGCCACCAGCACCGGACAGGGGAGGATTGAGCAGTTCTTC.

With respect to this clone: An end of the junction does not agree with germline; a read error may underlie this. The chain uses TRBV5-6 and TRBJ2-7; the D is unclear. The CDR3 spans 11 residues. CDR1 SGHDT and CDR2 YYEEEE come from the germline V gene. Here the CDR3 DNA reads TGTGCCAGCAGCTTCTCCCACGAGCAGTACTTC. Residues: CASSFSHEQYF.

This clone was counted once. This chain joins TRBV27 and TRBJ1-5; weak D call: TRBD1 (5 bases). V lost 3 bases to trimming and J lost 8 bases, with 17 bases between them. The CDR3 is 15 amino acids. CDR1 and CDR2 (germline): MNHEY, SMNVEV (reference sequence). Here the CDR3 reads CASSFNRNLGEPQHF. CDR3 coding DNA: TGTGCCAGCAGTTTTAACAGGAACCTAGGGGAGCCCCAGCATTTT.

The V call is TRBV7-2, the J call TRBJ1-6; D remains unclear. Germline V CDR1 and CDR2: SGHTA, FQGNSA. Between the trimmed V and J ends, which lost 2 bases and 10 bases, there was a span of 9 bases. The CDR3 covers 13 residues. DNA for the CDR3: TGTGCCAGCAGCTTACTCGCCGGGTCACCCCTCCACTTT. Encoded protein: CASSLLAGSPLHF.

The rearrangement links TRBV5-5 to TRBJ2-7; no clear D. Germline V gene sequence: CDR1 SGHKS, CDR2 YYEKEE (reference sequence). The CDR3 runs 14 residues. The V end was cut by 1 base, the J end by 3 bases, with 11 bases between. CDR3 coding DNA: TGTGCCAGCAGCTTGTCTCCAGGTTTCTACGAGCAGTACTTC. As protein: CASSLSPGFYEQYF. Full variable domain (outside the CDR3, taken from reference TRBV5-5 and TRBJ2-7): DAGVTQSPTHLIKTRGQQVTLRCSPISGHKSVSWYQQVLGQGPQFIFQYYEKEERGRGNFPDRFSARQFPNYSSELNVNALLLGDSALYLCASSLSPGFYEQYFGPGTRLTVT.

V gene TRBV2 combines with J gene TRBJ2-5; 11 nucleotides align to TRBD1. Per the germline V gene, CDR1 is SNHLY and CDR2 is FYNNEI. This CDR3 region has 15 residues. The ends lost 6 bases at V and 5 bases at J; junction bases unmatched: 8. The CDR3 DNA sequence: TGTGCCAGCAGAGCAGGGACAGGGGGTTTGGAGACCCAGTACTTC. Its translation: CASRAGTGGLETQYF.

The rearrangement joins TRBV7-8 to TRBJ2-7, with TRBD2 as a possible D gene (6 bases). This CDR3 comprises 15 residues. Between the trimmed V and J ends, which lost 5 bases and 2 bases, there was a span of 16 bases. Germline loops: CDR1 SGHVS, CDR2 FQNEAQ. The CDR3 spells CASSPSEGSPYEQYF. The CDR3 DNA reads TGTGCCAGCAGCCCTTCGGAGGGGAGCCCCTACGAGCAGTACTTC.

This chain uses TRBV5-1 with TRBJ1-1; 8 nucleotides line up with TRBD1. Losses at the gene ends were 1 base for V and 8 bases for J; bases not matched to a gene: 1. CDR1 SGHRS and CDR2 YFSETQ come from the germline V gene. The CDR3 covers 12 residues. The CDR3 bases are TGCGCCAGCAGCTTGACAGGGGGAGAAGCTTTCTTT. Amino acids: CASSLTGGEAFF.

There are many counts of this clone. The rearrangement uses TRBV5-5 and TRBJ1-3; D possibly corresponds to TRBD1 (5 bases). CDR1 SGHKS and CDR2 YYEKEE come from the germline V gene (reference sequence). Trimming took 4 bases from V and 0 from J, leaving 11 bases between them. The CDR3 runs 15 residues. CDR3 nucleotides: TGTGCCAGCAGCCGAGGGGACTTCTCTGGAAACACCATATATTTT. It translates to CASSRGDFSGNTIYF.

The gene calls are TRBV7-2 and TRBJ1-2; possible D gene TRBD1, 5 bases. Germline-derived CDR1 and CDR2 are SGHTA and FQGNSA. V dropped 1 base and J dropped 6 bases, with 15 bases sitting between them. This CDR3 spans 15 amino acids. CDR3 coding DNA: TGTGCCAGCAGCTTAGTAAGGGGTGGCTTGGATGGCTACACCTTC. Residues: CASSLVRGGLDGYTF. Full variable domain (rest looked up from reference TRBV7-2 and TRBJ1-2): GAGVSQSPSNKVTEKGKDVELRCDPISGHTALYWYRQSLGQGLEFLIYFQGNSAPDKSGLPSDRFSAERTGGSVSTLTIQRTQQEDSAVYLCASSLVRGGLDGYTFGSGTRLTVV.

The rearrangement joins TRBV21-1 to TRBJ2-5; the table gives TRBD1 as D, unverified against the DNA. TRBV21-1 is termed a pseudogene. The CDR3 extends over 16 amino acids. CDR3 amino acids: CASSKGHKQGHETQYF. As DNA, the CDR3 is TGTGCCAGCAGCAAAGGTCACAAACAGGGGCATGAGACCCAGTACTTC.

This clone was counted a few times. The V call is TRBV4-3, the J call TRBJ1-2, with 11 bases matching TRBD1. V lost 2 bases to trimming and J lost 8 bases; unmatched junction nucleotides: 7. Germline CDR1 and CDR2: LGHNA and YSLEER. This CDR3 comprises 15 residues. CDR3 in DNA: TGCGCCAGCAGCCAAAACGGACAGGGGGCGTGGGGCTACACCTTC. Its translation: CASSQNGQGAWGYTF.

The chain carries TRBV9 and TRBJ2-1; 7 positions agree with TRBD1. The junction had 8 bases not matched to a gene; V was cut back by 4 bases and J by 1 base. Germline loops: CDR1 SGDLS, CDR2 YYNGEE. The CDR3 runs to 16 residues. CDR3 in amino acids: CASSSPGTASYNEQFF. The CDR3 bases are TGTGCCAGCAGCTCCCCCGGGACAGCTTCCTACAATGAGCAGTTCTTC. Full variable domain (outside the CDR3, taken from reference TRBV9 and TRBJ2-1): DSGVTQTPKHLITATGQRVTLRCSPRSGDLSVYWYQQSLDQGLQFLIQYYNGEERAKGNILERFSAQQFPDLHSELNLSSLELGDSALYFCASSSPGTASYNEQFFGPGTRLTVL.

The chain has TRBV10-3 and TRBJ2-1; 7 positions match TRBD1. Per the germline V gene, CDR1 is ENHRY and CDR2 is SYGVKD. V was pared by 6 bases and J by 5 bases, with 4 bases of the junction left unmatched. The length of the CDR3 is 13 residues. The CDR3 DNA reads TGTGCCATCAGGCCGACAGGGAACAATGAGCAGTTCTTC. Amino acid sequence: CAIRPTGNNEQFF.